These T cell receptor beta chains were read from a single sample in a study of human T cells and chemical hapten exposure. TCRdb ran MiXCR on the RACE reads and lists one entry per CDR3 protein. Here the sample spans roughly 160,000 distinct CDR3 sequences, roughly 15% being singletons. The specimen was whole blood, collected in connection with sensitization to the hapten diphenylcyclopropenone (DPC). The source is a young woman with alopecia areata. Some clones in this sample may be carry-over from other donors' samples. The CDR3 runs from the conserved cysteine through the conserved F or W. D genes are given only for firm matches. Size tells how often a clone was seen (once, few, many) or the class of an expanded clone, and some rows leave it out.

v_call	clone_size	d_call	j_call	cdr3_aa	cdr3_nt
TRBV29-1	.	.	TRBJ2-5	CSTPGDSETQYF	TGCAGCACCCCAGGGGATAGTGAGACCCAGTACTTC
TRBV4-3	once	.	TRBJ1-4	CASSQDRGLVEKLFF	TGCGCCAGCAGCCAAGATCGGGGGCTGGTCGAAAAACTGTTTTTT
TRBV7-2	many	.	TRBJ2-5	CASSLVFQETQYF	TGTGCCAGCAGCTTAGTTTTCCAGGAGACCCAGTACTTC
TRBV21-1	few	.	TRBJ1-5	CASSNSDGRNQPQHF	TGTGCCAGCAGCAATTCGGACGGACGCAATCAGCCCCAGCATTTT
TRBV29-1	many	.	TRBJ1-1	CSAALSSEAFF	TGCAGCGCCGCACTCTCGAGTGAAGCTTTCTTT
TRBV2	.	.	TRBJ2-7	CASSVFGSWQYF	TGTGCCAGCAGTGTCTTTGGGTCCTGGCAGTACTTC
TRBV9	few	TRBD2	TRBJ2-3	CASSVVVAGGDTQYF	TGTGCCAGCAGCGTTGTGGTGGCGGGAGGAGATACGCAGTATTTT
TRBV29-1	.	.	TRBJ1-1	CSVEDPKGTEAFF	TGCAGCGTTGAAGACCCCAAGGGCACTGAAGCTTTCTTT
TRBV3-1	few	.	TRBJ2-3	CASSRILRDSEYSRINTQYF	TGTGCCAGCAGTCGTATTCTTCGGGACTCCGAATACTCCCGCATCAATACGCAGTATTTT
TRBV6-6	once	.	TRBJ2-2	CATLARPNTGELFF	TGTGCCACCTTAGCGAGACCGAACACCGGGGAGCTGTTTTTT
TRBV2	many	TRBD1	TRBJ1-1	CASSDRGFTEAFF	TGTGCCAGCTCCGACAGGGGGTTCACTGAAGCTTTCTTT
TRBV12-3/TRBV12-4	.	TRBD1	TRBJ1-5	CASRPTGGVNQPQHF	TGTGCCAGCAGACCGACAGGGGGCGTTAATCAGCCCCAGCATTTT
TRBV29-1	few	.	TRBJ1-2	CSVTGTINYGYTF	TGCAGCGTTACCGGGACAATTAACTATGGCTACACCTTC
TRBV30	.	.	TRBJ2-7	CAWSKGMVNEQYF	TGTGCCTGGAGTAAAGGGATGGTCAACGAGCAGTACTTC
TRBV12-3/TRBV12-4	few	.	TRBJ1-5	CASSLKSETALYSNQPQHF	TGTGCCAGCAGTTTGAAGTCAGAGACGGCCCTTTATAGCAATCAGCCCCAGCATTTT
TRBV7-2	few	.	TRBJ1-3	CASSLAAGSGNTIYF	TGTGCCAGCAGCTTAGCGGCCGGGTCTGGAAACACCATATATTTT
TRBV12-3/TRBV12-4	many	.	TRBJ2-2	CASSSGGSYGELFF	TGTGCCAGCAGCTCCGGGGGAAGTTACGGGGAGCTGTTTTTT
TRBV7-6	.	.	TRBJ2-2	CASSPRSGQPNTGELFF	TGTGCCAGCAGCCCCCGCTCAGGACAGCCGAACACCGGGGAGCTGTTTTTT
TRBV12-3/TRBV12-4	.	.	TRBJ1-2	CASSLRVNYGYTF	TGTGCCAGCAGTTTGAGGGTAAACTATGGCTACACCTTC
TRBV10-3	.	TRBD1	TRBJ1-1	CAISTQQGTEAFF	TGTGCCATCAGCACCCAACAGGGGACTGAAGCTTTCTTT
TRBV12-3/TRBV12-4	.	TRBD2	TRBJ2-1	CASSPTEASGEQFF	TGTGCCAGCAGTCCGACCGAGGCTAGCGGGGAGCAGTTCTTC
TRBV4-3	.	.	TRBJ1-1	CASSHESWTEAFF	TGCGCCAGCAGCCATGAGTCGTGGACTGAAGCTTTCTTT
TRBV7-2	.	.	TRBJ1-1	CASSLFGAEAFF	TGTGCCAGCAGCTTATTTGGGGCTGAAGCTTTCTTT
TRBV18	.	.	TRBJ1-1	CASSPPRVWSKGNTEAFF	TGTGCCAGCTCACCACCGAGAGTTTGGTCAAAGGGGAACACTGAAGCTTTCTTT
TRBV15	.	.	TRBJ2-1	CATSVRPATHTFF	TGTGCCACCAGCGTACGACCGGCGACTCACACGTTCTTC
TRBV20-1	few	TRBD2	TRBJ2-1	CSAGLGASGYNEQFF	TGCAGTGCTGGGTTAGGGGCTAGCGGGTACAATGAGCAGTTCTTC
TRBV25-1	.	TRBD1	TRBJ2-3	CASSETGGLADTQYF	TGTGCCAGCAGTGAGACAGGGGGCTTGGCAGATACGCAGTATTTT
TRBV18	few	.	TRBJ2-6	CASSPGVSSGANVLTF	TGTGCCAGCTCACCAGGTGTAAGCTCTGGGGCCAACGTCCTGACTTTC
TRBV7-9	few	.	TRBJ1-4	CASSLGETGFVEKLFF	TGTGCCAGCAGCCTAGGAGAAACAGGTTTTGTGGAAAAACTGTTTTTT
TRBV12-3/TRBV12-4	few	.	TRBJ2-1	CASSPRPRDEQFF	TGTGCCAGCAGTCCCCGACCGAGGGATGAGCAGTTCTTC